A selection of T cell receptor beta chains follows, all from one sample in a study of shared clonotypes between healthy human individuals. The repertoire was sequenced with immunoSEQ multiplex PCR; TCRdb's copy has only in-frame clones and lacks some. This sample has about 560,000 clones; roughly four fifths occur once, and the top ten carry more than 10%. Source material: PBMCs. The origin of the receptors is a woman in her forties in good health. Some clones in this sample may be carry-over from other donors' samples. Each CDR3 is given with its conserved first and last residue. D genes are given only for firm matches. Clone size is given for some rows only: seen once, a few or many times, or a class if the clone is expanded.

>.|TRBV5-1|13|TRBJ2-7|.
TGCGCCAGCAGAATTCAGGGTGCCTCCGAGCAGTACTTC
CASRIQGASEQYF
>TRBD1|TRBV6-1|12|TRBJ2-1|.
TGTGCCAGCAGTGAAGGTGGGACAGGGTGGTTCTTC
CASSEGGTGWFF
>TRBD1|TRBV14|17|TRBJ2-7|many
TGTGCCAGCAGCCAAGACAGAGGGACAGGGCTCTGGTACGAGCAGTACTTC
CASSQDRGTGLWYEQYF
>TRBD2|TRBV6-5|15|TRBJ2-7|.
TGTGCCAGCAGTTACTCGGCGGGAGTACCGTGGGAGCAGTACTTC
CASSYSAGVPWEQYF
>TRBD1|TRBV4-2|15|TRBJ2-3|many
TGTGCCAGCAGCCAGGGACAGGGGGTAGCAGATACGCAGTATTTT
CASSQGQGVADTQYF
>.|TRBV27|14|TRBJ1-5|.
TGTGCCAGCAGTCCCCGGACCCAACTCCAGCCCCAGCATTTT
CASSPRTQLQPQHF
>.|TRBV7-6|14|TRBJ2-1|.
TGTGCCAGCAGCCGTAACAGGGATGGAAATGAGCAGTTCTTC
CASSRNRDGNEQFF
>TRBD2|TRBV27|15|TRBJ2-7|.
TGTGCCAGCAGTACGCGACTAGCGGGGGGGCGCGAGCAGTACTTC
CASSTRLAGGREQYF
>.|TRBV27|14|TRBJ2-1|.
TGTGCCAGCAGTTGGACCGGGACAAGAAATGAGCAGTTCTTC
CASSWTGTRNEQFF
>.|TRBV13|15|TRBJ2-5|.
TGTGCCAGCACCCGAGGGGAAATGAACCAAGAGACCCAGTACTTC
CASTRGEMNQETQYF
>.|TRBV4-3|15|TRBJ1-5|.
TGCGCCAGCAGCCGCTCGGACAGTGGGAATCAGCCCCAGCATTTT
CASSRSDSGNQPQHF
>.|TRBV7-3|15|TRBJ1-1|.
TGTGCCAGCAGCTTATTCGCAGGGCTGAGCACTGAAGCTTTCTTT
CASSLFAGLSTEAFF
>.|TRBV7-6|15|TRBJ1-3|.
TGTGCCAGCAGCTTAGGAAGGGCTTTGGAAAACACCATATATTTT
CASSLGRALENTIYF
>TRBD2|TRBV9|16|TRBJ2-3|.
TGTGCCAGCAGCCGGGGGACTAGCGGGAGCACAGATACGCAGTATTTT
CASSRGTSGSTDTQYF
>.|TRBV6-4|14|TRBJ1-5|once
TGTGCCAGCAGTGAGGGGGGGGATGTTCAGCCCCAGCATTTT
CASSEGGDVQPQHF
>.|TRBV27|15|TRBJ1-6|.
TGTGCCAGCAGTTTAGTGCGGCTCCATAATTCACCCCTCCACTTT
CASSLVRLHNSPLHF
>.|TRBV11-2|17|TRBJ1-5|.
TGTGCCAGCAGCTTAGTTAGGGCGGACCATAGCAATCAGCCCCAGCATTTT
CASSLVRADHSNQPQHF
>.|TRBV6-5|13|TRBJ1-2|.
TGTGCCAGCAGCCGGACGGATCGCCATGGCTACACCTTC
CASSRTDRHGYTF
>.|TRBV9|15|TRBJ1-3|.
TGTGCCCGCAGCGTAGGACCATCCCTCGGAAACACCATATATTTT
CARSVGPSLGNTIYF
>.|TRBV5-6|15|TRBJ2-3|.
TGTGCCAGCAGCTTGAATCCTCGTAGCACAGATACGCAGTATTTT
CASSLNPRSTDTQYF
>.|TRBV5-1|15|TRBJ1-2|few
TGCGCCAGCAGCCCCCGTGCGGGGGGTCCCTATGGCTACACCTTC
CASSPRAGGPYGYTF
>.|TRBV7-3|16|TRBJ2-2|.
TGTGCCAGCAGTGATATCAGGGGTCGGGACACCGGGGAGCTGTTTTTT
CASSDIRGRDTGELFF
>.|TRBV19|14|TRBJ2-1|.
TGTGCCAGTAGTTGGGCAGGGATTTACAATGAGCAGTTCTTC
CASSWAGIYNEQFF
>.|TRBV19|16|TRBJ2-1|.
TGTGCCAGTAGCCCCGGACTCAAGCGCTCCTACAATGAGCAGTTCTTC
CASSPGLKRSYNEQFF
>.|TRBV2|14|TRBJ2-7|once
TGTGCCAGCAGCCCTGGAGACGGCTCCTACGAGCAGTACTTC
CASSPGDGSYEQYF
>TRBD1|TRBV27|15|TRBJ2-3|.
TGTGCCAGCAGTTTTCGGGGACAGGGTGGAGATACGCAGTATTTT
CASSFRGQGGDTQYF
>TRBD2|TRBV4-2|15|TRBJ2-1|once
TGTGCCAGCAGCAAAGGGACTAGCGATTACAATGAGCAGTTCTTC
CASSKGTSDYNEQFF
>.|TRBV30|15|TRBJ1-1|.
TGTGCCTGGGGTTCCCGAGGAGGGTTGAACACTGAAGCTTTCTTT
CAWGSRGGLNTEAFF
>.|TRBV7-6|15|TRBJ2-7|.
TGTGCCAGCAGCTTAGATGGGGCAGTGTCCTACGAGCAGTACTTC
CASSLDGAVSYEQYF
>.|TRBV6-5|11|TRBJ2-7|.
TGTGCCAGCAGGAGAATGTACGAGCAGTACTTC
CASRRMYEQYF
>TRBD1|TRBV18|16|TRBJ1-3|.
TGTGCCAGCTCTCCCGGGACAGGGAACTCTGGAAACACCATATATTTT
CASSPGTGNSGNTIYF
>TRBD2|TRBV27|17|TRBJ2-1|.
TGTGCCAGCAGTTCTAGGACTAGCGGGAGGATCCACAATGAGCAGTTCTTC
CASSSRTSGRIHNEQFF
>TRBD1|TRBV10-3|13|TRBJ2-7|.
TGTGCCATCAGTGGGACAGGGGACTACGAGCAGTACTTC
CAISGTGDYEQYF
>TRBD1|TRBV11-2|15|TRBJ1-5|once
TGTGCCAGCAGTTGGACAGGAAATAGCAATCAGCCCCAGCATTTT
CASSWTGNSNQPQHF
>.|TRBV18|15|TRBJ1-5|.
TGTGCCAGCTCGCCTTCGGGGGGGGTTAATCAGCCCCAGCATTTT
CASSPSGGVNQPQHF
>TRBD2|TRBV18|16|TRBJ2-3|.
TGTGCCAGCTCGACAAAGGCGGGAGGGCCCACAGATACGCAGTATTTT
CASSTKAGGPTDTQYF
>.|TRBV28|13|TRBJ2-2|.
TGTGCCAGCAACATGTACGTCACCGGGGAGCTGTTTTTT
CASNMYVTGELFF
>.|TRBV4-1|17|TRBJ2-6|.
TGCGCCAGCAGCCAAGATCATTTCCAGGCTGGGGCCAACGTCCTGACTTTC
CASSQDHFQAGANVLTF
>TRBD2|TRBV28|16|TRBJ2-7|.
TGTGCCAGCAGTTTGACTAGCGGGACGTTTTCCTACGAGCAGTACTTC
CASSLTSGTFSYEQYF
>.|TRBV4-2|16|TRBJ1-1|.
TGTGCCAGCAGCCAAGAAGCGTGGGACACGAACACTGAAGCTTTCTTT
CASSQEAWDTNTEAFF